At least ten counts were recorded for the clone carrying this T cell receptor beta chain. The record originates from a study of blood T cells in healthy people across ages. Overall study context: About one barcoded beta molecule per two T cells came from capture by template switching.

Trimming shortened V by 6 bases and J by 9 bases, and 20 bases separated the two germline ends. The CDR3 contains 14 residues. Every sample yielded at least 7 million isolated PBMCs. A J-beta primer mix and a sample-barcoded 5' primer were used in a second PCR of roughly 7 to 12 cycles. TCRdb independently ran MiXCR on the 5' RACE reads; one entry per CDR3 protein. The data hold 750,000 to 950,000 distinct CDR3 sequences, with 25% to 30% observed a single time. The same data also went into a second study, on T cells of mothers and their children. That report adds: Versus unrelated pairs, overlap was slightly higher in related mother-child pairs, without reaching significance.

The gene calls are TRBV12-3 or TRBV12-4 and TRBJ1-2; D may be TRBD1 (6 bases). The specimen sequenced was blood. The sequence came from a woman aged 40 to 50 in good health. CDR3 loop: CASSPPRTVASYTF. The CDR3 coding sequence is TGTGCCAGCAGCCCCCCCCGGACAGTCGCTAGCTACACCTTC.